A single T cell receptor (beta chain) is shown here with its context. CDR1 SGHTA and CDR2 FQGNSA come from the germline V gene. V lost 5 bases and J lost 3, with 17 bases in between. There are 15 residues in the CDR3. This specimen belongs to a study of cytomegalovirus exposure and HLA in healthy donors. Both 60 Vbeta primers and 13 Jbeta primers went into the PCR. Clones were sequenced by immunoSEQ multiplex PCR, and TCRdb holds only the in-frame ones, with some missing. The sample includes about 150,000 clones, approximately 79% seen only once; the top ten take around 6.6%. The gene calls are TRBV7-2 and TRBJ2-7, with TRBD2 as a possible D gene (6 bases). This clonotype originated in a man between 50 and 59 years old in good health and CMV-seropositive. Sequencing used PBMCs. The CDR3 nucleotides read TGTGCCAGCAGCCCGAAACTAGCTTCTAGCTACGAGCAGTACTTC. The encoded protein is CASSPKLASSYEQYF.